Listed below are T cell receptor beta chains from one sample, sequenced in a study of cytomegalovirus exposure and HLA in healthy donors. The table came from immunoSEQ multiplex PCR; TCRdb's copy has only in-frame clones and leaves some out. Counted here are 200,000 to 300,000 clones, 90% occurring once; the ten biggest clones make up around 3.1%. Sequencing used PBMCs. The source of these receptors is a woman aged 30 to 39 in good health and CMV-seronegative. CDR3s include the opening cysteine and the closing phenylalanine or tryptophan. The order of the fields is D gene, clone size, V gene, J gene, CDR3 protein, CDR3 DNA. The D gene is left open where the match is weak. Clone size is stated in some rows and not others, as once, few, many or a class when expanded.

.	.	TRBV6-5	TRBJ1-2	CASSSGPGIRTPYTF	TGTGCCAGCAGCTCCGGGCCGGGCATCCGAACCCCCTACACCTTC
.	many	TRBV5-1	TRBJ2-7	CASSLVGSYEQYF	TGCGCCAGCAGCTTGGTCGGGTCTTACGAGCAGTACTTC
TRBD2	.	TRBV9	TRBJ2-2	CASSVVPTSGSITGELFF	TGTGCCAGCAGCGTAGTCCCGACTAGCGGGAGTATAACCGGGGAGCTGTTTTTT
TRBD2	.	TRBV4-3	TRBJ2-3	CASSLDPGTTSTDTQYF	TGCGCCAGCAGCCTAGATCCCGGGACTACAAGCACAGATACGCAGTATTTT
.	.	TRBV10-3	TRBJ2-1	CAINGDNEQFF	TGTGCCATCAATGGAGACAATGAGCAGTTCTTC
.	.	TRBV27	TRBJ2-6	CASSFGLAGANVLTF	TGTGCCAGCAGTTTCGGGCTAGCTGGGGCCAACGTCCTGACTTTC
.	.	TRBV28	TRBJ2-3	CASTGADTQYF	TGTGCCAGCACCGGGGCAGATACGCAGTATTTT
.	.	TRBV23-1	TRBJ2-6	CASSLRASGANVLTF	TGCGCCAGCAGTCTGAGAGCTTCTGGGGCCAACGTCCTGACTTTC
.	.	TRBV9	TRBJ2-3	CASSVGGGGTDTQYF	TGTGCCAGCAGCGTAGGAGGGGGAGGCACAGATACGCAGTATTTT
.	.	TRBV29-1	TRBJ2-1	CSVAGNRDSGNEQFF	TGCAGCGTTGCCGGGAACCGGGACTCTGGTAATGAGCAGTTCTTC
.	few	TRBV7-2	TRBJ1-2	CASSLDRDRYTF	TGTGCCAGCAGCTTAGACAGGGATCGCTACACCTTC
TRBD1	.	TRBV13	TRBJ2-1	CASSPDDRDSAYNEQFF	TGTGCCAGCAGCCCGGATGACCGGGACAGTGCCTACAATGAGCAGTTCTTC
.	.	TRBV5-6	TRBJ1-3	CASSLITGSGNTIYF	TGTGCCAGCAGCTTAATTACAGGGTCCGGAAACACCATATATTTT
.	.	TRBV9	TRBJ2-7	CASSPGAKGYEQYF	TGTGCCAGCAGCCCAGGGGCCAAGGGCTACGAGCAGTACTTC
TRBD1	.	TRBV7-6	TRBJ2-1	CASSHPGQGYNEQFF	TGTGCCAGCAGCCACCCGGGACAGGGGTACAATGAGCAGTTCTTC
TRBD2	.	TRBV4-1	TRBJ2-2	CASSHRGTSGITGELFF	TGCGCCAGCAGCCACCGTGGGACTAGCGGGATCACCGGGGAGCTGTTTTTT
TRBD1	.	TRBV27	TRBJ2-7	CASRDRVNAYEQYF	TGTGCCAGCAGGGACAGGGTAAATGCCTACGAGCAGTACTTC
.	.	TRBV13	TRBJ2-7	CASSLPGGRVNEQYF	TGTGCCAGCAGCTTACCAGGGGGGAGAGTGAACGAGCAGTACTTC
.	.	TRBV15	TRBJ2-1	CATSRDPGRRYNEQFF	TGTGCCACCAGCAGAGATCCCGGCAGGCGCTACAATGAGCAGTTCTTC
.	.	TRBV4-1	TRBJ2-7	CASSQGPGSVEQYF	TGCGCCAGCAGCCAAGGGCCAGGGTCGGTGGAGCAGTACTTC
.	.	TRBV5-1	TRBJ2-1	CASSLVKGNNEQFF	TGCGCCAGCAGCTTGGTGAAGGGGAACAATGAGCAGTTCTTC
TRBD2	.	TRBV29-1	TRBJ2-3	CSVGLLAGGPGDTQYF	TGCAGCGTTGGCCTACTAGCGGGAGGGCCCGGGGATACGCAGTATTTT
TRBD2	.	TRBV27	TRBJ2-2	CASSPYAGEVSGELFF	TGTGCCAGCAGCCCGTACGCGGGAGAAGTCTCCGGGGAGCTGTTTTTT
.	.	TRBV9	TRBJ1-4	CASSAMGTTNEKLFF	TGTGCCAGCAGCGCCATGGGGACAACTAATGAAAAACTGTTTTTT
.	.	TRBV9	TRBJ2-1	CASSVDNEQFF	TGTGCCAGCAGCGTTGACAATGAGCAGTTCTTC